This TCR beta chain was documented in a study of ipilimumab plus nivolumab after autologous stem cell transplantation. Across the whole study: Typical patient got four to six ipilimumab doses and fewer than 10 nivolumab doses (median). DLBCL patients had primary refractory or relapsed disease. Study findings and constraints: Authors suggest TCR repertoire, Treg phenotype and gut microbiota support further study.

The V segment lost 5 bases and the J segment 3 bases; nucleotides outside the gene matches: 8. The germline gives CDR1 SGHRS, CDR2 YFSETQ. The CDR3 contains 16 residues. Measured with immunoSEQ multiplex PCR; TCRdb has only the in-frame clones, and not every one. The sample contains 15,000 or so clones, approximately 71% of which appear only once. There are a few counts of this clone. Its antigen remains unidentified. The V call is TRBV5-1, the J call TRBJ2-3; 11 nucleotides match TRBD1. The sequence was obtained from a male donor with diffuse large B-cell lymphoma. The source was PBMCs, collected in a trial of ipilimumab plus nivolumab as post-transplant consolidation. DNA for the CDR3: TGCGCCAGCAGGGAGACCGGGACAGGGGGGACAGATACGCAGTATTTT. Protein sequence: CASRETGTGGTDTQYF.